This TCR beta chain was documented in a study of cytomegalovirus exposure and HLA in healthy donors. Overall study results and limits: Exclusion applied to some V segments, including TRBV6-2 and TRBV6-3, as they were indistinguishable. Across HLA loci, a later analysis found differing TCR association rates, with DRB1 most and HLA-C fewest. An analysis that was carried out later associated 16,000 or so TCR beta sequences with HLA alleles at 0.05 false discovery rate.

The PCR used 60 Vbeta and 13 Jbeta primers. TCRdb keeps only in-frame clones here, not all; method: immunoSEQ multiplex PCR. The data contain under 200,000 clones, about 80% of them singletons. Details on this clone: Its target is unknown.

The CDR3 consists of 15 residues. V gave up 4 bases and J gave up 8 bases, with 19 bases separating them. The germline gives CDR1 SGHDT, CDR2 YYEEEE. The sequencing sample was made of PBMCs. This chain joins TRBV5-6 and TRBJ2-1; D uncertain. This TCR was recovered from a man aged 50 to 60 in good health and CMV-seropositive. The CDR3 nucleotides read TGTGCCAGCAGCCGGAATGGCGGTAGCCTCCATGAGCAGTTCTTC. It specifies CASSRNGGSLHEQFF.